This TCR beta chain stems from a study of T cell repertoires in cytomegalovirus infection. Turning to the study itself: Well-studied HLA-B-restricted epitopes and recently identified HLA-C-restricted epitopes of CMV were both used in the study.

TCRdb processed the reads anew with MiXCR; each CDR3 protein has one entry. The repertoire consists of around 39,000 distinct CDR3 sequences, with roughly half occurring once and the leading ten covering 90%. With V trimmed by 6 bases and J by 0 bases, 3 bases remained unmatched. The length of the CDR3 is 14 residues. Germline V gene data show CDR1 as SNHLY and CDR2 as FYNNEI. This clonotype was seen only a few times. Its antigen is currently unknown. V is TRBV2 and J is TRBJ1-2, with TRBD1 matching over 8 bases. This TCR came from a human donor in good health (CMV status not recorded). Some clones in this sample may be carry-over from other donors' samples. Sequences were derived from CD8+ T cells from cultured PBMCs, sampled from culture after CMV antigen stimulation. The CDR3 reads CASSRTGTNYGYTF. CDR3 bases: TGTGCCAGCAGCCGGACAGGGACTAACTATGGCTACACCTTC.